The sequence of this T cell receptor (beta chain) was determined in a study of STAT5B mutations in CD4+ large granular lymphocyte leukemia. Whole-study context: The CDR3 'QG' motif was associated with a particular HLA allele among healthy donors.

The CDR3 loop spans 16 amino acids. Germline CDR1 WNHNN, CDR2 SYGVQD (reference sequence). J lost 3 bases, V lost 6 bases, and 12 bases had no gene match. Authors' methods: Lowest detectable productive clonotype frequency was 2.59 x 10-5. Sequencing used immunoSEQ multiplex PCR; TCRdb keeps in-frame clones, though not all of them. For V, J and clone size, that table is used; D and trimming come from the DNA. The table lists 20,000 to 25,000 clones, 79% of them singletons, with roughly 0.43% in the top ten. This clone was seen a single time. The sequence derives from a human donor in good health. V is TRBV10-1 and J is TRBJ1-1; TRBD1 aligns across 8 bases. Sequenced material: CD4+ T cells from blood buffy coats. CDR3 in DNA: TGCGCCAGCAGATCAACCCCACAGGGGGATGACACTGAAGCTTTCTTT. Its translation is CASRSTPQGDDTEAFF.